This T cell receptor (beta chain) was profiled in a study of T cell changes during pregnancy in multiple sclerosis (dated by TCRdb to between 2018 and 2021). Study-wide context: The study examined how the T cell repertoire changed over the course of pregnancy in women with multiple sclerosis.

This clone was seen at least ten times. Its antigen is not yet known. No base qualities exist here, and no much larger clone lies one base off it. The library relied on the immunoSEQ multiplex PCR assay. This immuneACCESS table, as held by TCRdb, lists in-frame sequences with V and J called but not all clones. Of the missing ones, under half trace to an unresolved V gene in checked studies; the others have no known cause. This sample has approximately 61,000 clones in its table, and roughly 90% of those were observed once. The top ten constitute roughly 3.3% of the sample. V sheds 1 base and J sheds 1 base, leaving 13 bases between their ends. The CDR3 sequence holds 16 residues, the cysteine and phenylalanine included. The entry retains the CDR3 DNA only, 48 bases that are in frame from base 1. CDR1 and CDR2, looked up from the germline V gene, are MGHDK and SYGVNS.

The chain links TRBV25-1 with TRBJ1-2; 5 matching bases give a weak D call of TRBD1. The sequence was obtained from a female donor in good health, enrolled as a control in a pregnancy study. Sequences were derived from peripheral blood, sampled in the first trimester of pregnancy. The CDR3 sequence is CASSESGPGNNYGYTF. The nucleotide sequence is given as TGTGCCAGCAGTGAATCAGGGCCAGGGAATAACTATGGCTACACCTTC.